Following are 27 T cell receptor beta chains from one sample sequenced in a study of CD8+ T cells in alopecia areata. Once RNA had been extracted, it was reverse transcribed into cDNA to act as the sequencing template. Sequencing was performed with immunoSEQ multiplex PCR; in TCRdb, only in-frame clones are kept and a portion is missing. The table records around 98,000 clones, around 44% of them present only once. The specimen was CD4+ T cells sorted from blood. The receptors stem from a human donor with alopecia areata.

CDR3: CASSLRGRIAGANVLTF. The CDR3, as DNA: TGTGCCAGCAGCCTACGGGGGCGTATAGCTGGGGCCAACGTCCTGACTTTC. The V and J genes are TRBV14 and TRBJ2-6; TRBD1 or TRBD2 may be the D gene (6 bases each). The germline V gene has CDR1 SGHDN and CDR2 FVKESK. The V and J ends lost 4 bases and 2 bases respectively, with 15 bases between them. The CDR3 contains 17 residues.

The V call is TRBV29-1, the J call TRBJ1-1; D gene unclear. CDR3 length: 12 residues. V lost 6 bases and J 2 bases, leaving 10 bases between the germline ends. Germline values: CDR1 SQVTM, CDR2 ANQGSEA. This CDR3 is CSVEVVNTEAFF. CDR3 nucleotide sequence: TGCAGCGTCGAGGTGGTAAACACTGAAGCTTTCTTT.

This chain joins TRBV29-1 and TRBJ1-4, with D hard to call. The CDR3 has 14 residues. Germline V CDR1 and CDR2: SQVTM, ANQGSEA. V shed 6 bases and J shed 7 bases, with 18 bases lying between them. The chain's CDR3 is CSVFTSIRGEKLFF. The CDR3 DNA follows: TGCAGCGTCTTCACCTCAATCAGAGGTGAAAAACTGTTTTTT. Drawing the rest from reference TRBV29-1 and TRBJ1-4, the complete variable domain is SAVISQKPSRDICQRGTSLTIQCQVDSQVTMMFWYRQQPGQSLTLIATANQGSEATYESGFVIDKFPISRPNLTFSTLTVSNMSPEDSSIYLCSVFTSIRGEKLFFGSGTQLSVL.

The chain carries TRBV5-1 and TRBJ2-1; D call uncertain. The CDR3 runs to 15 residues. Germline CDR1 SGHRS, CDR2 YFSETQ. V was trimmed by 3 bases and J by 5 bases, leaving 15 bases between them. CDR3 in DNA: TGCGCCAGCAGCTCGCGGTCGAGAACGGACAATGAGCAGTTCTTC. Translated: CASSSRSRTDNEQFF.

The CDR3 loop reads CASTMTAGGNGYTF. The CDR3 nucleotides read TGTGCCAGCACCATGACGGCAGGAGGCAATGGCTACACCTTC. V is TRBV5-6 and J is TRBJ1-2, with no clear D. CDR1 and CDR2 from the germline V gene are SGHDT and YYEEEE. The CDR3 is 14 residues long. Trimming took off 6 bases at V and 6 bases at J, with 18 bases between the two ends.

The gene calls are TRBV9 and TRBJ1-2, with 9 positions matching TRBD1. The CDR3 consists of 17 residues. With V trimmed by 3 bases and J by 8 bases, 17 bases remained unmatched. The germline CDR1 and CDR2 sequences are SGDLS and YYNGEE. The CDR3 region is CASSASLRDREEGGYTF. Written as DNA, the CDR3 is TGTGCCAGCAGCGCCTCCCTCCGGGACAGGGAAGAAGGGGGCTACACCTTC.

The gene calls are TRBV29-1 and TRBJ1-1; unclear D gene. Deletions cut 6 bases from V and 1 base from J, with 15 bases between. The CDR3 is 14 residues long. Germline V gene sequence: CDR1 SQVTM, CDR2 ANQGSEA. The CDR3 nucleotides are TGCAGCGTAGGGCTCGTGGCCGCGAACACTGAAGCTTTCTTT. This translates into CSVGLVAANTEAFF. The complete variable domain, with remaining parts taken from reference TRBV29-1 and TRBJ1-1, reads SAVISQKPSRDICQRGTSLTIQCQVDSQVTMMFWYRQQPGQSLTLIATANQGSEATYESGFVIDKFPISRPNLTFSTLTVSNMSPEDSSIYLCSVGLVAANTEAFFGQGTRLTVV.

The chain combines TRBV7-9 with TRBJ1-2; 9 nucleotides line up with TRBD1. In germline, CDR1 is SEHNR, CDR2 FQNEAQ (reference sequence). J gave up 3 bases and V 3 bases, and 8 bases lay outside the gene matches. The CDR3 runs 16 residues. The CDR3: CASSFRYRTGDYGYTF. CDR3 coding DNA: TGTGCCAGCAGCTTTCGGTATCGGACAGGGGACTATGGCTACACCTTC. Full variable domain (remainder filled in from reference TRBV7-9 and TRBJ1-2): DTGVSQNPRHKITKRGQNVTFRCDPISEHNRLYWYRQTLGQGPEFLTYFQNEAQLEKSRLLSDRFSAERPKGSFSTLEIQRTEQGDSAMYLCASSFRYRTGDYGYTFGSGTRLTVV.

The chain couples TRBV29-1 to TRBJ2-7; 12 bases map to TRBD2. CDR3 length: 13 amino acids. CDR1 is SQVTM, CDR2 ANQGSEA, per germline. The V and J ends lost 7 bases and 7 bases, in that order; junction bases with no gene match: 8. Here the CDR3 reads CSGRTSGAGEQYF. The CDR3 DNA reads TGCAGCGGTCGGACTAGCGGGGCGGGGGAGCAGTACTTC.

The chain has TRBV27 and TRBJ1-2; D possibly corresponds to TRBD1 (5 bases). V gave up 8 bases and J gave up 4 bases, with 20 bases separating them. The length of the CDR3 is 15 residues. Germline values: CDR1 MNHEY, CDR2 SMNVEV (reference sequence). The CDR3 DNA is TGTGCCAGCGGCCCCACCCGGGGCAGGGCCTATGGCTACACCTTC. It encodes CASGPTRGRAYGYTF.

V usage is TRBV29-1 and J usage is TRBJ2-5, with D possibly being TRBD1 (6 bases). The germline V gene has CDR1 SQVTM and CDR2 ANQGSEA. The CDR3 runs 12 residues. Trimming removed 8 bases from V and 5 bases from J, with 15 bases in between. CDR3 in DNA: TGCAGCATTTCACAGGGTGGCGAGACCCAGTACTTC. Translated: CSISQGGETQYF.

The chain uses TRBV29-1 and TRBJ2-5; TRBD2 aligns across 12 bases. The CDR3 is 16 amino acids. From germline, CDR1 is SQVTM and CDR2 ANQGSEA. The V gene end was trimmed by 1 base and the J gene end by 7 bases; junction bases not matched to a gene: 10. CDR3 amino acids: CSVEGPTSGRRGTQYF. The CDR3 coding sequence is TGCAGCGTTGAAGGACCGACTAGCGGGAGAAGGGGGACCCAGTACTTC.

The CDR3 DNA follows: TGTGCCAGCGCCCCGAGGGGAGGATCGGAGACCCAGTACTTC. Its translation: CASAPRGGSETQYF. This sequence joins TRBV7-9 and TRBJ2-5, with a weak D call TRBD2 (6 bases). Germline V gene sequence: CDR1 SEHNR, CDR2 FQNEAQ (reference sequence). This CDR3 region has 14 residues. Trimming stripped 8 bases from V and 5 bases from J, with 18 bases between.

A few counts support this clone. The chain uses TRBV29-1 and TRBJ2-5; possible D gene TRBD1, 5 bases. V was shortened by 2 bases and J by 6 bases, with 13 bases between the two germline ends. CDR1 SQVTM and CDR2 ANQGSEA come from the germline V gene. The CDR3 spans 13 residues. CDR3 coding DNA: TGCAGCGTTGAAACCAGGGCCAGACAGACCCAGTACTTC. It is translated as CSVETRARQTQYF.

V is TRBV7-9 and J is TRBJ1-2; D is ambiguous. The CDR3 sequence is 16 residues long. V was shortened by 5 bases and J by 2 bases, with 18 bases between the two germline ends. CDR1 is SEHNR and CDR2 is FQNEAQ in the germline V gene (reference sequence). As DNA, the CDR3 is TGTGCCAGCAGCCCCCAAGGAGGTTTTGGGAACTATGGCTACACCTTC. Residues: CASSPQGGFGNYGYTF. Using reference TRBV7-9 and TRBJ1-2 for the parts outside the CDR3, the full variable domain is DTGVSQNPRHKITKRGQNVTFRCDPISEHNRLYWYRQTLGQGPEFLTYFQNEAQLEKSRLLSDRFSAERPKGSFSTLEIQRTEQGDSAMYLCASSPQGGFGNYGYTFGSGTRLTVV.

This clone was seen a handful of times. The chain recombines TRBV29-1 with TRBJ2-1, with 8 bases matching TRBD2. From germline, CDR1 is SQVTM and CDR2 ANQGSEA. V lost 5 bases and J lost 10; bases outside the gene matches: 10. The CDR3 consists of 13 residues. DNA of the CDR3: TGCAGCGTTCGTACGGGAGGGCAACGGGAGCAGTTCTTC. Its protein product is CSVRTGGQREQFF.

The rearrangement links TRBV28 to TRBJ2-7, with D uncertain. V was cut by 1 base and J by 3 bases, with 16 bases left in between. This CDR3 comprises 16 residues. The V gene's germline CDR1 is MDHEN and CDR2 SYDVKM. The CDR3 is CASSLSSVGRNYEQYF. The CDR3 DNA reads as TGTGCCAGCAGTTTATCATCAGTCGGCAGGAACTACGAGCAGTACTTC.

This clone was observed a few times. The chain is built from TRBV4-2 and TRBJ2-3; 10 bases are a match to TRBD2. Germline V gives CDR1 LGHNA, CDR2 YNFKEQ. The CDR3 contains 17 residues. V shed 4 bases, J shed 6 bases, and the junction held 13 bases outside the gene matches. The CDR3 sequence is CASSRGIASGGWDTQYF. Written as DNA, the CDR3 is TGTGCCAGCAGCCGAGGAATTGCTAGCGGGGGATGGGATACGCAGTATTTT.

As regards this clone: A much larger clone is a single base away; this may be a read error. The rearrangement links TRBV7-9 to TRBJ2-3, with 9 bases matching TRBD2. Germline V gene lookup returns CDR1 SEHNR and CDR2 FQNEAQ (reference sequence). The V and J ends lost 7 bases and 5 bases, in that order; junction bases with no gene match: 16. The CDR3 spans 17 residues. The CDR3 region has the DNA TGTGCCAGCATTGATTCGTGGGCTAGCGGGGTCCAAGATACGCAGTATTTT. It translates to CASIDSWASGVQDTQYF.

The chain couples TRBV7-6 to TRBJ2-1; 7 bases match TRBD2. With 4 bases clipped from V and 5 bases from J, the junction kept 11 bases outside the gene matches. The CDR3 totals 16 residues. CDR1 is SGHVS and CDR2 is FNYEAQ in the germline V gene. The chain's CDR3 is CASSSAGQRENNEQFF. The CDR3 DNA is TGTGCCAGCAGCTCCGCGGGGCAGCGGGAAAACAATGAGCAGTTCTTC.

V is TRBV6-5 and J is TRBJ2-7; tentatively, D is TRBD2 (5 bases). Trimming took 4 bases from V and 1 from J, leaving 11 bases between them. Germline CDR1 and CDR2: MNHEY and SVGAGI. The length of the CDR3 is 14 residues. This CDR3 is CASSWLGGSYEQYF. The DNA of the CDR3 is TGTGCCAGCAGTTGGCTCGGAGGATCCTACGAGCAGTACTTC.

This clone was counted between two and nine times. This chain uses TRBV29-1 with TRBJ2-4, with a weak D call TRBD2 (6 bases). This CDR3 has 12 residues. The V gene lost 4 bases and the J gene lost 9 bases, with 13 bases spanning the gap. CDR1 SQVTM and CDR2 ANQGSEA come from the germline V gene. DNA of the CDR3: TGCAGCGTTGCCCGGGACGGGGGCATTCAGTACTTC. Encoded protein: CSVARDGGIQYF.

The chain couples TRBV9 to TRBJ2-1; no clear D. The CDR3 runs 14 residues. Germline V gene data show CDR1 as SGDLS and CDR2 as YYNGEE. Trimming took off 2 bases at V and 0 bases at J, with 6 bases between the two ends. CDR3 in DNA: TGTGCCAGCAGCGTCTTGAGCTCCTACAATGAGCAGTTCTTC. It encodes CASSVLSSYNEQFF.

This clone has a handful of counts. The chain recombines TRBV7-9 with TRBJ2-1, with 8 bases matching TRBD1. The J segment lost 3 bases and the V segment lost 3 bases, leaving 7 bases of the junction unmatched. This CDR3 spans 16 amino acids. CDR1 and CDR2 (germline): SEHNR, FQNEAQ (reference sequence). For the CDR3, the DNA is TGTGCCAGCAGCTTGGGGGACAGGAGATACTACAATGAGCAGTTCTTC. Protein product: CASSLGDRRYYNEQFF. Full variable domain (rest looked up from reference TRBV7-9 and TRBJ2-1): DTGVSQNPRHKITKRGQNVTFRCDPISEHNRLYWYRQTLGQGPEFLTYFQNEAQLEKSRLLSDRFSAERPKGSFSTLEIQRTEQGDSAMYLCASSLGDRRYYNEQFFGPGTRLTVL.

In DNA, the CDR3 is TGTGCCAGCGGGGAATACGGGAACACCGGGGAGCTGTTTTTT. Translated, it gives CASGEYGNTGELFF. The J gene is TRBJ2-2, the V gene TRBV7-2; D gene uncertain. The CDR3 covers 14 residues. Germline V gives CDR1 SGHTA, CDR2 FQGNSA. V was pared by 8 bases and J by 1 base, with 11 bases between.

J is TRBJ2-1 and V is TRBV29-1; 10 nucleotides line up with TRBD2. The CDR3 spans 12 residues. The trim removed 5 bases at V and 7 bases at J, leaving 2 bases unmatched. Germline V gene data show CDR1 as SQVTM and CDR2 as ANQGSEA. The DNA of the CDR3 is TGCAGCGTTTTAGCGGGAGGAAATGAGCAGTTCTTC. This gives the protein CSVLAGGNEQFF.

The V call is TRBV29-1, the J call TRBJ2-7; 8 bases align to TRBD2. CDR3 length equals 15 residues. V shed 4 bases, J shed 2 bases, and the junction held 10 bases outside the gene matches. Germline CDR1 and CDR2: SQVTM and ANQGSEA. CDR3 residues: CSVAPIAGTTYEQYF. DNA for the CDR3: TGCAGCGTTGCTCCGATAGCGGGGACCACCTACGAGCAGTACTTC.